These 30 T cell receptor beta chains share one sample of origin, sequenced in a study of cytomegalovirus exposure and HLA in healthy donors. The PCR ran on 60 Vbeta and 13 Jbeta primers. Data came from immunoSEQ multiplex PCR; TCRdb stores just in-frame clones and leaves some out. Among some 150,000 clones listed, over 80% were seen once. Sequences were obtained from PBMCs. Source of these receptors: a woman aged 18-30 years in good health and CMV-seronegative.

CDR3 in DNA: TGCGCCAGCAGCCCGGACAGGGGCGGGAATGAGCAGTACTTC. This gives the protein CASSPDRGGNEQYF. This sequence joins TRBV5-1 and TRBJ2-7, with 9 bases fitting TRBD1. Trimming at V came to 4 bases and at J to 7 bases, leaving 9 bases not matched to a gene. CDR1 is SGHRS, CDR2 YFSETQ, per germline. This CDR3 contains 14 residues.

This clone has only a few counts. The chain carries TRBV7-8 and TRBJ2-1; D is unclear. Germline V CDR1 and CDR2: SGHVS, FQNEAQ. This CDR3 has 14 residues. The germline V and J ends were trimmed by 4 bases and 4 bases, with 11 bases remaining between them. The CDR3 sequence: CASSSSRVYNEQFF. CDR3 coding DNA: TGTGCCAGCAGCTCTTCACGGGTATACAATGAGCAGTTCTTC.

The rearrangement links TRBV6-6 to TRBJ1-6, with TRBD1 as a possible D gene (6 bases). This CDR3 region has 12 residues. Trimming stripped 6 bases from V and 8 bases from J, with 8 bases between. The germline gives CDR1 MNHNY, CDR2 SVGAGI (reference sequence). The CDR3 nucleotides are TGTGCCAGCAGCCGACAGGATTCACCCCTCCACTTT. This sequence encodes CASSRQDSPLHF.

V gene TRBV19 combines with J gene TRBJ2-5, with 10 bases that match TRBD1. CDR3 size: 14 residues. Trimming removed 2 bases from V and 9 bases from J; junction bases left unmatched: 6. Germline V gene lookup returns CDR1 LNHDA and CDR2 SQIVND (reference sequence). CDR3 bases: TGTGCCAGTAGTATACGACAGGGGGCTTTGGCCCAGTACTTC. Amino acids: CASSIRQGALAQYF.

As DNA, the CDR3 is TGTGCCAGCAGCAACCGGGACAGGGATGGCTACACCTTC. This gives the protein CASSNRDRDGYTF. The V and J genes are TRBV5-4 and TRBJ1-2; TRBD1 aligns across 9 bases. Germline values: CDR1 SGHNT, CDR2 YYREEE (reference sequence). The V segment lost 4 bases and the J segment 6 bases; nucleotides outside the gene matches: 4. This CDR3 spans 13 amino acids.

This clone was seen more than once but under ten times. V is TRBV5-1 and J is TRBJ2-7; 9 bases map to TRBD1. CDR1 and CDR2 from the germline V gene are SGHRS and YFSETQ. The CDR3 loop spans 15 amino acids. The trim removed 4 bases at V and 0 bases at J, leaving 5 bases unmatched. Written as DNA, the CDR3 is TGCGCCAGCAGCCCCGACAGGGGGTACTCCTACGAGCAGTACTTC. Protein: CASSPDRGYSYEQYF.

The chain uses TRBV28 and TRBJ1-3, with a possible D match to TRBD1 (6 bases). Trimming removed 6 bases at V and 6 bases at J, with 18 bases between. CDR3 length equals 15 residues. CDR1 is MDHEN and CDR2 is SYDVKM in the germline V gene. The CDR3 nucleotides read TGTGCCAGCAGGACGACAGGAGAGTACTTAAACACCATATATTTT. It encodes CASRTTGEYLNTIYF.

As to this clone: Mismatch with germline at one junction end may stem from a read error. The sample has other DNA sequences that encode this CDR3 too. V usage is TRBV27 and J usage is TRBJ2-3; maybe TRBD2 (5 bases). The CDR3 is 15 amino acids. The V gene's germline CDR1 is MNHEY and CDR2 SMNVEV (reference sequence). CDR3: CASSLSRASTDTQYF. The CDR3 DNA reads as TGTGCCAGTAGTTTATCGAGGGCTAGCACAGATACGCAGTATTTT.

The chain carries TRBV11-1 and TRBJ2-3; no firm D call. The germline CDR1 and CDR2 sequences are SGHAT and FQDESV (reference sequence). This CDR3 has 15 amino acids. Trimming took off 1 base at V and 4 bases at J, with 12 bases between the two ends. CDR3 nucleotide sequence: TGTGCCAGCAGCTTAGTCCTGCTAGTCCCAGATACGCAGTATTTT. Translated, it gives CASSLVLLVPDTQYF.

The chain recombines TRBV7-9 with TRBJ2-2, with TRBD2 matching over 9 bases. This CDR3 has 16 residues. V trimming: 3 bases; J trimming: 2 bases; junction bases outside the gene matches: 4. Germline V CDR1 and CDR2: SEHNR, FQNEAQ (reference sequence). CDR3 loop: CASSLGGGVNTGELFF. CDR3 DNA: TGTGCCAGCAGCTTGGGCGGGGGGGTCAACACCGGGGAGCTGTTTTTT.

This sequence joins TRBV7-9 and TRBJ2-3; 11 bases are shared with TRBD2. This CDR3 contains 15 residues. Germline assignment: CDR1 SEHNR and CDR2 FQNEAQ (reference sequence). V gave up 4 bases and J gave up 4 bases; unmatched junction bases: 4. CDR3 in DNA: TGTGCCAGCAGCTCCGTTAGCGGGGGGGCAGATACGCAGTATTTT. Amino acids: CASSSVSGGADTQYF. The full variable domain, with the rest looked up from reference TRBV7-9 and TRBJ2-3, is DTGVSQNPRHKITKRGQNVTFRCDPISEHNRLYWYRQTLGQGPEFLTYFQNEAQLEKSRLLSDRFSAERPKGSFSTLEIQRTEQGDSAMYLCASSSVSGGADTQYFGPGTRLTVL.

This chain uses TRBV30 with TRBJ2-2; D gene uncertain. Germline V gives CDR1 GTSNPN, CDR2 SVGIG (reference sequence). Deletions cut 4 bases from V and 8 bases from J, with 8 bases between. The CDR3 consists of 11 residues. CDR3 DNA sequence: TGTGCCTGGACTCTTACAGGGGAGCTGTTTTTT. It is translated as CAWTLTGELFF. The whole variable domain, filled in from reference TRBV30 and TRBJ2-2, reads SQTIHQWPATLVQPVGSPLSLECTVEGTSNPNLYWYRQAAGRGLQLLFYSVGIGQISSEVPQNLSASRPQDRQFILSSKKLLLSDSGFYLCAWTLTGELFFGEGSRLTVL.

Here the CDR3 reads CASSSGGYTEAFF. CDR3 DNA sequence: TGTGCCAGCAGTTCGGGAGGATACACTGAAGCTTTCTTT. The rearrangement links TRBV6-9 to TRBJ1-1, with D unclear. V lost 4 bases and J lost 3, with 9 bases in between. Germline V CDR1 and CDR2: MNHGY, SVAAGI. The CDR3 is made up of 13 amino acids.

This chain joins TRBV13 and TRBJ2-1, with D possibly TRBD1 on 5 matching bases. The V end lost 5 bases, the J end lost 4 bases, and 18 bases lay between the germline ends. CDR3 length equals 16 residues. Germline V gene sequence: CDR1 PRHDT, CDR2 FYEKMQ (reference sequence). CDR3 residues: CASSGKSKGSYNEQFF. CDR3 nucleotides: TGTGCCAGCAGCGGGAAGAGTAAGGGGTCATACAATGAGCAGTTCTTC.

CDR3 in amino acids: CASSPGTGNQPQHF. CDR3 coding DNA: TGTGCCAGCAGCCCCGGGACAGGGAATCAGCCCCAGCATTTT. The rearrangement joins TRBV6-5 to TRBJ1-5; TRBD1 aligns across 9 bases. CDR3 length equals 14 residues. Germline values: CDR1 MNHEY, CDR2 SVGAGI. V shed 6 bases, J shed 4 bases, and the junction held 4 bases outside the gene matches.

This clone was observed a handful of times. The J gene is TRBJ1-1, the V gene TRBV7-8; TRBD1 might be the D (5 bases). The V and J ends lost 1 base and 4 bases respectively, with 13 bases between them. The germline V gene has CDR1 SGHVS and CDR2 FQNEAQ. The CDR3 runs to 15 residues. The CDR3, as DNA: TGTGCCAGCAGCTTAGGCAGGGAAGTAGGCACTGAAGCTTTCTTT. Its translation is CASSLGREVGTEAFF.

The chain has TRBV29-1 and TRBJ1-1; the match to TRBD1 covers 7 bases. V lost 5 bases to trimming and J lost 5 bases; unmatched junction nucleotides: 5. The CDR3 sequence is 12 residues long. Germline CDR1 reads SQVTM; CDR2 reads ANQGSEA. The CDR3 here is CSVMRGHTEAFF. CDR3 in DNA: TGCAGCGTTATGAGGGGGCATACTGAAGCTTTCTTT.

The gene calls are TRBV5-4 and TRBJ2-5; 8 nucleotides line up with TRBD1. V was clipped by 2 bases and J by 5 bases; unmatched bases: 5. The CDR3 contains 14 residues. Germline CDR1 SGHNT, CDR2 YYREEE (reference sequence). CDR3 region: CASSLGQGRETQYF. CDR3 nucleotide sequence: TGTGCCAGCAGCTTAGGACAGGGTAGGGAGACCCAGTACTTC.

The rearrangement links TRBV28 to TRBJ1-5; TRBD1 is a possible D gene (5 bases). Per germline, CDR1 MDHEN and CDR2 SYDVKM. Between the trimmed V and J ends, which lost 1 base and 3 bases, there was a span of 13 bases. The CDR3 is 16 residues long. Here the CDR3 reads CASSLSSRVTNQPQHF. Written as DNA, the CDR3 is TGTGCCAGCAGTTTATCGTCCAGGGTTACCAATCAGCCCCAGCATTTT.

V gene TRBV6-5 combines with J gene TRBJ2-7; 7 bases are shared with TRBD1. CDR3 length equals 13 residues. The germline CDR1 and CDR2 sequences are MNHEY and SVGAGI. V was pared by 11 bases and J by 3 bases, with 10 bases of the junction left unmatched. The CDR3 bases are TGTGCCCACGCCGAGACAGGGCTCTACGAGCAGTACTTC. Residues: CAHAETGLYEQYF.

J is TRBJ1-5 and V is TRBV30, with D tentatively TRBD1 (6 bases). The V gene's germline CDR1 is GTSNPN and CDR2 SVGIG (reference sequence). V dropped 0 bases and J dropped 3 bases, with 18 bases sitting between them. The CDR3 is made up of 17 amino acids. The CDR3 sequence: CAWSVPAGAGNNQPQHF. The CDR3 DNA sequence: TGTGCCTGGAGTGTACCCGCGGGGGCCGGTAACAATCAGCCCCAGCATTTT.

The chain employs TRBV15 and TRBJ1-1; 7 bases are shared with TRBD1. V gave up 1 base and J gave up 0 bases; unmatched junction bases: 2. The length of the CDR3 is 15 residues. Germline V gene sequence: CDR1 LNHNV, CDR2 YYDKDF (reference sequence). CDR3 DNA sequence: TGTGCCACCAGCAGAGCACAGGGGATGAACACTGAAGCTTTCTTT. Translated, it gives CATSRAQGMNTEAFF.

This chain links TRBV9 with TRBJ2-3; 7 nucleotides line up with TRBD2. The CDR3 extends over 14 amino acids. V shed 4 bases and J 4 bases; nucleotides not matched to a gene: 6. Per germline, CDR1 SGDLS and CDR2 YYNGEE. CDR3: CASSPATSPDTQYF. The CDR3 coding sequence is TGTGCCAGCAGCCCTGCGACTAGCCCAGATACGCAGTATTTT. Full variable domain (remainder filled in from reference TRBV9 and TRBJ2-3): DSGVTQTPKHLITATGQRVTLRCSPRSGDLSVYWYQQSLDQGLQFLIQYYNGEERAKGNILERFSAQQFPDLHSELNLSSLELGDSALYFCASSPATSPDTQYFGPGTRLTVL.

This chain connects TRBV7-8 to TRBJ2-5, with D possibly matching TRBD1 (6 bases). Germline values: CDR1 SGHVS, CDR2 FQNEAQ. Trimming stripped 7 bases from V and 5 bases from J, with 14 bases between. This CDR3 region has 13 residues. CDR3 sequence reads: CASKLQGSETQYF. CDR3 nucleotides: TGTGCCAGCAAGTTACAGGGTAGCGAGACCCAGTACTTC.

V and J are TRBV7-2 and TRBJ2-7, with D possibly being TRBD1 (6 bases). Trimming removed 0 bases at V and 1 base at J, with 7 bases between. There are 14 residues in the CDR3. Germline V gives CDR1 SGHTA, CDR2 FQGNSA. For the CDR3, the DNA is TGTGCCAGCAGCTTAGCAGGGGGTTCCTACGAGCAGTACTTC. It is translated as CASSLAGGSYEQYF.

The genes are TRBV18 and TRBJ1-1; a weak D match, TRBD1 (6 bases). Trimming took off 2 bases at V and 1 base at J, with 11 bases between the two ends. CDR1 is KGHSH and CDR2 is LQKENI in the germline V gene. The CDR3 is made up of 15 amino acids. The CDR3 loop reads CASSPGDISNTEAFF. The CDR3 bases are TGTGCCAGCTCACCAGGGGACATATCGAACACTGAAGCTTTCTTT.

This clone was seen a handful of times. V gene TRBV30 combines with J gene TRBJ2-2, with 7 bases matching TRBD1. This CDR3 has 13 amino acids. Germline CDR1 GTSNPN, CDR2 SVGIG (reference sequence). Trimming removed 7 bases from V and 3 bases from J; junction bases left unmatched: 5. CDR3 amino acids: CALDRQYTGELFF. In DNA form, the CDR3 reads TGTGCCTTGGACAGGCAGTACACCGGGGAGCTGTTTTTT.

Regarding this clone: One end of the junction fails to match germline, which may point to a read error. The chain is built from TRBV5-6 and TRBJ2-1; D not certain. Per the germline V gene, CDR1 is SGHDT and CDR2 is YYEEEE. This CDR3 spans 16 amino acids. CDR3 in DNA: TGTGCCAGCAGCCCACGTTTTTCTATCTCCTACAATGAGCGGTTCTTC. Its translation: CASSPRFSISYNERFF.

The DNA of the CDR3 is TGTGCCAGCTCACCAAGGGGCCCCCTGAACACTGAAGCTTTCTTT. Its translation: CASSPRGPLNTEAFF. The rearrangement joins TRBV18 to TRBJ1-1, with a tentative D call TRBD1 (5 bases). This CDR3 is built from 15 residues. The germline CDR1 and CDR2 sequences are KGHSH and LQKENI. Trimming removed 2 bases at V and 0 bases at J, with 10 bases between.

This clone was picked up a small number of times. The chain couples TRBV30 to TRBJ1-2, with a possible D match to TRBD1 (5 bases). Germline V lookup: CDR1 GTSNPN, CDR2 SVGIG (reference sequence). V was cut by 0 bases and J by 7 bases, with 9 bases left in between. The CDR3 length is 12 residues. The CDR3 is CAWSVVGAGYTF. Here the CDR3 DNA reads TGTGCCTGGAGTGTTGTAGGGGCTGGCTACACCTTC.